The rows below give T cell receptor beta chains drawn from one sample of a study of blood T cell repertoires in COVID-19. The protocol was immunoSEQ multiplex PCR, while the TCRdb copy is restricted to in-frame clones and leaves out a portion. The top ten clones hold approximately 6.2% of a sample with 240,000 or so clones, about nine tenths of them seen once. Sequencing was performed on peripheral blood. The receptor set was obtained from a man aged 60-69 years with acute or convalescent COVID-19. The CDR3 runs from the conserved cysteine through the conserved F or W. The order of the fields is CDR3 DNA, CDR3 protein, clone size, D gene, V gene, J gene. The D gene is left open where the match is weak. Clone size is shown for a subset of rows, as once, few, many or a class of expanded clone.

cdr3_nt: TGTGCCACCAGTGATTCCGGGTGGTCCTACGAGCAGTACTTC
cdr3_aa: CATSDSGWSYEQYF
clone_size: NA
d_call: NA
v_call: TRBV24-1
j_call: TRBJ2-7

cdr3_nt: TGTGCCTGGAGTGTTGAGTCACCCCTCCACTTT
cdr3_aa: CAWSVESPLHF
clone_size: NA
d_call: NA
v_call: TRBV30
j_call: TRBJ1-6

cdr3_nt: TGTGCCAGCAGCGTAGGGGGCGCCGGTTCACCCCTCCACTTT
cdr3_aa: CASSVGGAGSPLHF
clone_size: few
d_call: NA
v_call: TRBV9
j_call: TRBJ1-6

cdr3_nt: TGTGCCAGCAAAACAGCTTCCTATGGCTACACCTTC
cdr3_aa: CASKTASYGYTF
clone_size: NA
d_call: NA
v_call: TRBV28
j_call: TRBJ1-2

cdr3_nt: TGTGCCAGCAGCCAAGATAGCCAAGCCTACGAGCAGTACTTC
cdr3_aa: CASSQDSQAYEQYF
clone_size: few
d_call: NA
v_call: TRBV3-1/TRBV3-2
j_call: TRBJ2-7

cdr3_nt: TGCGCCAGCTTAGCTGGTACCAATGAGCAGTTCTTC
cdr3_aa: CASLAGTNEQFF
clone_size: NA
d_call: NA
v_call: TRBV5-1
j_call: TRBJ2-1

cdr3_nt: TGTGCCAGCAGCGACAGGGGTGATACTGAAGCTTTCTTT
cdr3_aa: CASSDRGDTEAFF
clone_size: NA
d_call: TRBD1
v_call: TRBV6-5
j_call: TRBJ1-1

cdr3_nt: TGCGCCAGCAGCCAAGTCGGAGGGCCCTACTACAATGAGCAGTTCTTC
cdr3_aa: CASSQVGGPYYNEQFF
clone_size: NA
d_call: NA
v_call: TRBV4-1
j_call: TRBJ2-1

cdr3_nt: TGTGCCAGCAGCGTATTAGGTAACAGGGAAGAGACCCAGTACTTC
cdr3_aa: CASSVLGNREETQYF
clone_size: NA
d_call: NA
v_call: TRBV9
j_call: TRBJ2-5

cdr3_nt: TGCGCCAGCAACCGGGGGGCAGGTCAATCGGTCGTCCTGACTTTC
cdr3_aa: CASNRGAGQSVVLTF
clone_size: NA
d_call: NA
v_call: TRBV5-1
j_call: TRBJ2-6

cdr3_nt: TGTGCCAGCAGCTTAGCGGGGAACACCGGGGAGCTGTTTTTT
cdr3_aa: CASSLAGNTGELFF
clone_size: NA
d_call: NA
v_call: TRBV11-2
j_call: TRBJ2-2

cdr3_nt: TGTGCCACCAGCAGAGATCGAATAAGGGGAAGGGGCACTGAAGCTTTCTTT
cdr3_aa: CATSRDRIRGRGTEAFF
clone_size: NA
d_call: NA
v_call: TRBV15
j_call: TRBJ1-1

cdr3_nt: TGTGCCAGCAGCTTAGGTACAGGGACAGGAGAGACCCAGTACTTC
cdr3_aa: CASSLGTGTGETQYF
clone_size: NA
d_call: TRBD1
v_call: TRBV7-9
j_call: TRBJ2-5

cdr3_nt: TGTGCCACCGCCGTAGTAGCAGATACGCAGTATTTT
cdr3_aa: CATAVVADTQYF
clone_size: NA
d_call: NA
v_call: TRBV24-1
j_call: TRBJ2-3

cdr3_nt: TGTGCCAGCAGTGAAATGGCTAGCGTTATAAAGGGGGAGCAGTACTTC
cdr3_aa: CASSEMASVIKGEQYF
clone_size: NA
d_call: NA
v_call: TRBV6-1
j_call: TRBJ2-7

cdr3_nt: TGTGCCATCAGTGGCGGACAGGGGGACTCCTACGAGCAGTACTTC
cdr3_aa: CAISGGQGDSYEQYF
clone_size: NA
d_call: TRBD1
v_call: TRBV10-3
j_call: TRBJ2-7